This T cell receptor beta chain was retrieved from a study of low-dose radiotherapy and immunotherapy resistance in tumors. About the research overall: Every two weeks patients got nivolumab 240 mg flat dose, plus ipilimumab 1 mg/kg every six weeks, intravenously.

Alpha and beta chains were covered, as first-strand cDNA relied on TRAV- and TRBV-specific primers. The authors amplified TCRs for about 20 PCR cycles with a constant-region primer and a V-primer adapter. TCRdb processed the reads anew with MiXCR; each CDR3 protein has one entry. The table includes about 80,000 distinct CDR3 sequences, 15% to 20% detected once. Time point meaning: after trial treatment. Treatment reported: LDRT plus nivolumab, ipilimumab, low-dose cyclophosphamide and aspirin (RACIN trial). Solid tumors that lacked tumor-infiltrating lymphocytes and were advanced were present in eligible patients. Germline loops: CDR1 SGDLS, CDR2 YYNGEE. V lost 4 bases and J 12 bases, leaving 17 bases between the germline ends. The CDR3 is 13 amino acids.

Here the sequenced sample was PBMCs, taken after low-dose radiotherapy plus immunotherapy. The chain is built from TRBV9 and TRBJ2-1, with D perhaps matching TRBD2 (6 bases). The sequence came from a male donor with prostate cancer. The chain's CDR3 is CASSPGLQPRQFF. CDR3 nucleotide sequence: TGTGCCAGCAGCCCGGGACTTCAACCACGGCAGTTCTTC.